The clone carrying this T cell receptor beta chain was seen a handful of times. Its matching antigen is unknown. The sample belongs to a study of vaccination and CD4 T cells after COVID-19. Study-wide context: The peptides that stimulated the cells were overlapping spike peptides from SARS-CoV-2, HCoV-NL63, HCoV-OC43 and HCoV-229E.

Trimming removed 6 bases at V and 4 bases at J, with 23 bases between. CDR1 KGHDR and CDR2 SFDVKD come from the germline V gene. The CDR3 has 17 amino acids. Researchers used the Oncomine TCR Beta short-read assay to sequence DNA from cultured CD4+ T cells. A single record per CDR3 protein comes from TCRdb applying MiXCR to the PCR reads. Of 20,000 to 25,000 distinct CDR3 sequences detected, roughly 44% appear once; the ten largest clones hold approximately 20%. Treatment indicated: approximately 11-day PBMC culture with coronavirus spike peptide pools or control peptides (ViraFEST assay). The TCR originated in a human donor who received a COVID-19 vaccine. Source: CD4+ T cells from blood, cultured in vitro, taken before SARS-CoV-2 vaccination. V and J are TRBV24-1 and TRBJ2-5; D possibly corresponds to TRBD1 (6 bases). In DNA form, the CDR3 reads TGTGCCACCAGTAACCCCAGGGGCAGCTCTGAAGCAGAGACCCAGTACTTC. Protein: CATSNPRGSSEAETQYF.